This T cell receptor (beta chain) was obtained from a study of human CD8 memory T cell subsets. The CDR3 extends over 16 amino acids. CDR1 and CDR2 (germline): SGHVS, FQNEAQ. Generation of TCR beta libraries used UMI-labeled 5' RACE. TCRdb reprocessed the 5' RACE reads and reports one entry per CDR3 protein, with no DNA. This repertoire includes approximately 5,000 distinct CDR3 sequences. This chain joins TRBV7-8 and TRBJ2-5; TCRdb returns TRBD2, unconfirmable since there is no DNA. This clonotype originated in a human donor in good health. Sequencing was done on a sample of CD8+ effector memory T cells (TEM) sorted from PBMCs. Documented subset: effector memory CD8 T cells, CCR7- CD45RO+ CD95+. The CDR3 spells CASSPTGLAGEETQYF.